A single sample gave rise to the 3 T cell receptor beta chains below, sequenced in a study of beta chain features in type 1 diabetes. Isolated RNA was reverse transcribed in full, so expressed TCRB transcripts were sequenced. The method was immunoSEQ multiplex PCR; TCRdb's version includes in-frame clones alone and lacks a portion of them. The sample contains hundreds of thousands of clones, 15% to 17% of which appear only once. The sequenced sample consisted of naive CD4+ T cells from blood. The receptors here all came from a man aged 18 to 29 in good health.

This clone occurred a few times. CDR3 DNA sequence: TGTGCCAGCAGTGCACGCCTAGCTTCCTATGGCTACACCTTC. This translates into CASSARLASYGYTF. This chain connects TRBV2 to TRBJ1-2; D not resolved. Germline V gene data show CDR1 as SNHLY and CDR2 as FYNNEI. Trimming stripped 4 bases from V and 4 bases from J, with 13 bases between. The CDR3 has 14 amino acids. The complete variable domain, with remaining parts taken from reference TRBV2 and TRBJ1-2, reads EPEVTQTPSHQVTQMGQEVILRCVPISNHLYFYWYRQILGQKVEFLVSFYNNEISEKSEIFDDQFSVERPDGSNFTLKIRSTKLEDSAMYFCASSARLASYGYTFGSGTRLTVV.

This chain uses TRBV5-4 with TRBJ1-1; the D gene is possibly TRBD1 (5 bases). CDR3 length: 16 residues. Trimming removed 0 bases from V and 3 bases from J, with 15 bases in between. Germline V lookup: CDR1 SGHNT, CDR2 YYREEE (reference sequence). CDR3 region: CASSLVGARRDTEAFF. For the CDR3, the DNA is TGTGCCAGCAGCTTGGTCGGGGCGAGAAGGGACACTGAAGCTTTCTTT.

The gene calls are TRBV7-2 and TRBJ1-1; maybe TRBD1 (5 bases). Trimming shortened V by 10 bases and J by 7 bases, and 16 bases separated the two germline ends. Looked up from germline, CDR1 is SGHTA and CDR2 is FQGNSA. The CDR3 is 12 amino acids. The CDR3 reads CATTQGKGEAFF. The CDR3 region has the DNA TGTGCCACAACTCAGGGTAAAGGTGAAGCTTTCTTT.